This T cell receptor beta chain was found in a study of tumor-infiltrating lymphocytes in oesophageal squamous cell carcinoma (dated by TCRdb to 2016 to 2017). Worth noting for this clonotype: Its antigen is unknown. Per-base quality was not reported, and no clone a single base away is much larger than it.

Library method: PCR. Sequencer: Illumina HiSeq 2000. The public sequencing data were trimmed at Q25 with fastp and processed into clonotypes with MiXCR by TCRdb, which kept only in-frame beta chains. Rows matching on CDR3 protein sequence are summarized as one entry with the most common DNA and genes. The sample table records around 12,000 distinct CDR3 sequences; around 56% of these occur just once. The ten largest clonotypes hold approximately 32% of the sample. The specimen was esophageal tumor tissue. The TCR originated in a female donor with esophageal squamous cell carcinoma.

The CDR3 loop reads CASSPLLSSGRARTYNEQFF. The DNA sequence follows: TGTGCCAGCAGTCCCCTCCTCTCAAGCGGGAGGGCCAGAACCTACAATGAGCAGTTCTTC. The sequence links TRBV12-3 or TRBV12-4 to TRBJ2-1, and 10 junctional nucleotides match TRBD2. The CDR3 contains 20 residues, cysteine and phenylalanine counted. Only CDR3 DNA is held: 60 bases, read in frame from base 1. Clipping removes 5 bases from V and 2 bases from J, with 18 as the unmatched junction base count.